The subject of this entry is one TCR beta chain. If patients had autoimmune disease history or systemic immunosuppression, they were excluded. The sample comes from a study of OX40 agonist ivuxolimab in advanced cancers. Across the whole study: Patients took ivuxolimab, an agonistic anti-OX40 (CD134) antibody. Three patients showed partial responses: one hepatocellular carcinoma and two cutaneous melanoma cases.

The CDR3 contains 14 residues. Trimming took 4 bases from V and 7 from J, leaving 16 bases between them. From germline, CDR1 is MNHEY and CDR2 SMNVEV (reference sequence). Here immunoSEQ multiplex PCR was the method, and the copy in TCRdb shows in-frame clones only, minus some. The sample has 85,000 to 100,000 clones; about 90% are singletons. The source of this sequence is an adult with an advanced solid tumor such as melanoma, head and neck, liver or kidney cancer. The chain employs TRBV27 and TRBJ2-5; D tentatively reads TRBD1 or TRBD2 (6 bases each). The sample in question was CD4+ or CD8+ T cells sorted from blood, obtained in a trial of the OX40 agonist ivuxolimab. In DNA, the CDR3 is TGTGCCAGCAGTTCCGAGGGGGGCGTGGGGACCCAGTACTTC. Protein product: CASSSEGGVGTQYF.